This T cell receptor (beta chain) is from a study of blood T cells in healthy people across ages. The CDR3 sequence is 16 residues long. Germline CDR1 reads MNHNS; CDR2 reads SASEGT. V was clipped by 4 bases and J by 5 bases, with 18 bases between them. The use of a sample-barcoded 5' primer and a J-beta primer mix characterized a second PCR of 7 to 11 cycles. TCRdb fed the 5' RACE reads into MiXCR, producing one record per CDR3 protein. The sample shows 600,000 to 850,000 distinct CDR3 sequences, 35% to 45% of them seen only once. The V gene is TRBV6-1, the J gene TRBJ2-4; D gene uncertain. The origin of this receptor is a woman aged 60-75 years in good health. The material sequenced was blood. CDR3 protein: CASSADGNLSQNIQYF. CDR3 coding DNA: TGTGCCAGCAGTGCCGACGGAAACCTTAGCCAAAACATTCAGTACTTC.